A selection of T cell receptor beta chains follows, all from one sample in a study of cytomegalovirus exposure and HLA in healthy donors. TCRdb keeps only in-frame clones here, not all; method: immunoSEQ multiplex PCR. This sample has about 91,000 clones; roughly two thirds occur once, and the top ten carry 2% to 2.5%. The sample was PBMCs. Receptors originate from a human donor in good health. The CDR3 runs from the conserved cysteine through the conserved F or W. The order of the fields is D gene, J gene, clone size, V gene, CDR3 DNA, CDR3 protein. D genes are given only for firm matches. Some rows mark clone size as missing; the rest say once, few, many or name a class of expanded clone.

>TRBD1|TRBJ1-2|few|TRBV6-5
TGTGCCAGCAGTCGACAGGGTAACTATGGCTACACCTTC
CASSRQGNYGYTF
>TRBD1|TRBJ2-1|-|TRBV19
TGTGCCAGTAGACCGGGACAGATGAGGGGGCAGTTCTTC
CASRPGQMRGQFF
>-|TRBJ2-7|few|TRBV5-4
TGTGCCAGCAGCTTGGGCATAGCCTACGAGCAGTACTTC
CASSLGIAYEQYF
>-|TRBJ2-3|-|TRBV7-6
TGTGCCAGCAGCCATAGGGAGAGTACTAGCACAGATACGCAGTATTTT
CASSHRESTSTDTQYF
>-|TRBJ1-1|-|TRBV7-2
TGTGCCAGCAGCAATTACAGGAACACTGAAGCTTTCTTT
CASSNYRNTEAFF
>TRBD1|TRBJ2-1|-|TRBV7-9
TGTGCCAGCAGCAGCGGGACAGGGGGCTTCTATGAGCAGTTCTTC
CASSSGTGGFYEQFF
>-|TRBJ1-3|-|TRBV7-3
TGTGCCAGCAGCTCCGCGGACAGAACCGGGGACACCATATATTTT
CASSSADRTGDTIYF
>-|TRBJ2-1|-|TRBV11-3
TGTGCCAGCAAGGGCTCCCGGGGGTACAATGAGCAGTTCTTC
CASKGSRGYNEQFF
>-|TRBJ1-1|few|TRBV7-9
TGTGCCAGCAGACTAACAGGGAACACTGAAGCTTTCTTT
CASRLTGNTEAFF
>TRBD2|TRBJ2-5|-|TRBV2
TGTGCCAGCAGTTTAGCGGGGGCCTTCGAAGAGACCCAGTACTTC
CASSLAGAFEETQYF
>-|TRBJ1-4|-|TRBV4-3
TGCGCCAGCAGCCAACGGGGTACCGAAAAACTGTTTTTT
CASSQRGTEKLFF
>TRBD2|TRBJ2-7|-|TRBV6-5
TGTGCCAGCAGACTAGCGGGGGTCTACGAGCAGTACTTC
CASRLAGVYEQYF
>-|TRBJ2-3|-|TRBV7-2
TGTGCCAGCAGCCCCCGGGACACGTTCACAGATACGCAGTATTTT
CASSPRDTFTDTQYF
>TRBD1|TRBJ2-1|few|TRBV4-2
TGTGCCAGCAGCCAAGGGGCAGGGGGAACGGGCAATGAGCAGTTCTTC
CASSQGAGGTGNEQFF
>TRBD1|TRBJ1-4|-|TRBV5-1
TGCGCCAGCAGCCCGACAGGGGTTAATGAAAAACTGTTTTTT
CASSPTGVNEKLFF
>TRBD1|TRBJ2-2|-|TRBV19
TGTGCCAGTCTCGTTCCCGAAGGACAGGGGGTATTCACCGGGGAGCTGTTTTTT
CASLVPEGQGVFTGELFF
>TRBD2|TRBJ2-2|-|TRBV19
TGTGCCAGTAGTTCATGGACTAGCGGGGGCAATGGGGAGCTGTTTTTT
CASSSWTSGGNGELFF
>-|TRBJ2-7|few|TRBV14
TGTGCCAGCAGCCAAGATCGCCCAACGGGGCAGTACTTC
CASSQDRPTGQYF
>-|TRBJ1-1|-|TRBV13
TGTGCCAGCAGCTTGGGCGCCCCCAATCTGGCTGAAGCTTTCTTT
CASSLGAPNLAEAFF
>-|TRBJ2-7|-|TRBV5-3
TGTGCCAGAAGCTCGGGTATACGTGGCGAGCAGTACTTC
CARSSGIRGEQYF
>-|TRBJ1-2|-|TRBV7-2
TGTGCCAGCAGCCTCGACACCAACTATGGCTACACCTTC
CASSLDTNYGYTF
>TRBD1|TRBJ2-2|few|TRBV5-1
TGCGCCAGCAGCTTGAAAGAATTGCAGGGGGCCGGGGAGCTGTTTTTT
CASSLKELQGAGELFF
>TRBD1|TRBJ1-2|-|TRBV7-9
TGTGCCAGCAGCTCCTTATTAAGGGGGCGAGACCATGGCTACACCTTC
CASSSLLRGRDHGYTF
>TRBD1|TRBJ2-3|-|TRBV15
TGTGCCACCAGCAGCGTTCGACAGGGAGATACGCAGTATTTT
CATSSVRQGDTQYF
>-|TRBJ2-3|-|TRBV18
TGTGCCAGCTCACCACCTACAGGGACGACAGATACGCAGTATTTT
CASSPPTGTTDTQYF
>-|TRBJ1-1|-|TRBV7-6
TGTGCCAGCAGCTTAAGTCCAGGGCTGCTGAGTAATGAAGCTTTCTTT
CASSLSPGLLSNEAFF
>TRBD2|TRBJ2-2|-|TRBV7-2
TGTGCCAGCAGCTTACGAGTCGGGGGGGCGTACACCGGGGAGCTGTTTTTT
CASSLRVGGAYTGELFF
>TRBD1|TRBJ1-1|few|TRBV18
TGTGCCAGCTCACCAGGGACAGGCGATAACACTGAAGCTTTCTTT
CASSPGTGDNTEAFF
>TRBD2|TRBJ2-5|few|TRBV5-1
TGCGCCAGCAGCCGGTATAGCGGGGGGGCCTTAGGGGAGACCCAGTACTTC
CASSRYSGGALGETQYF
>-|TRBJ1-5|-|TRBV10-3
TGTGCCACCAGCCACGACAAGAATCAGCCCCAGCATTTT
CATSHDKNQPQHF
>TRBD2|TRBJ2-3|-|TRBV9
TGTGCCAGCAGCGTAGCGAGCGGGGGGGCCCAAGATACGCAGTATTTT
CASSVASGGAQDTQYF
>TRBD1|TRBJ2-5|-|TRBV19
TGTGCCAGTAGCTGGACAGGGGGCGGGAAAGAGACCCAGTACTTC
CASSWTGGGKETQYF
>-|TRBJ2-6|-|TRBV10-3
TGTGCCATCAGTGAGTCCCGGAGCTCTGGGGCCAACGTCCTGACTTTC
CAISESRSSGANVLTF
>-|TRBJ2-4|-|TRBV7-9
TGTGCCAGCAGCTTTATTGGGGCCTCAAAAGCCAAAAACATTCAGTACTTC
CASSFIGASKAKNIQYF
>-|TRBJ2-1|-|TRBV10-3
TGTGCCATCACTCAGGGACTCGCCCGATCCAATGAGCAGTTCTTC
CAITQGLARSNEQFF
>TRBD2|TRBJ2-1|-|TRBV6-1
TGTGCCAGCAGTGAAGGGTGGGCGGGGGCCTACAATGAGCAGTTCTTC
CASSEGWAGAYNEQFF
>-|TRBJ1-6|-|TRBV7-6
TGTGCCAGCAGCTTAGGTGGCAGCTCCTATAATTCACCCCTCCACTTT
CASSLGGSSYNSPLHF
>-|TRBJ1-3|-|TRBV2
TGTGCCAGCAGTGTAACTGGAAACACCATATATTTT
CASSVTGNTIYF
>TRBD1|TRBJ1-5|-|TRBV5-4
TGTGCCAGCAGCCGCAAACGGACAGGGCAGGCCCCAGGTCAGCCCCAGCATTTT
CASSRKRTGQAPGQPQHF
>-|TRBJ2-5|-|TRBV5-1
TGCGCCAGCTTCGACTTAGTGGGAGAGACCCAGTACTTC
CASFDLVGETQYF
>-|TRBJ2-2|few|TRBV7-2
TGTGCCAGCAGCGGCCGGGGGTCCACCGGGGAGCTGTTTTTT
CASSGRGSTGELFF
>-|TRBJ2-2|few|TRBV5-5
TGTGCCAGCAGCTTCCTAGATCCGACCCCCGGGGAGCTGTTTTTT
CASSFLDPTPGELFF
>-|TRBJ2-1|few|TRBV7-9
TGTGCCAGCAGCTCAGTTTATGAGCAGTTCTTC
CASSSVYEQFF
>TRBD1|TRBJ2-7|few|TRBV6-5
TGTGCCAGCAGCCGGACAGGGTACGAGCAGTACTTC
CASSRTGYEQYF
>-|TRBJ1-1|-|TRBV5-4
TGTGCCAGCAGCCAGGGGACCCGGAACACTGAAGCTTTCTTT
CASSQGTRNTEAFF
>-|TRBJ1-2|-|TRBV7-2
TGTGCCAGCAGCTTAGCCATGAACTATGGCTACACCTTC
CASSLAMNYGYTF
>TRBD1|TRBJ1-1|-|TRBV7-8
TGTGCCAGCAGCTTCGGACAGGGCCCGAAGACTGAAGCTTTCTTT
CASSFGQGPKTEAFF
>TRBD2|TRBJ2-2|-|TRBV9
TGTGCCAGCAGCGTCCTAGCGGAACTCACCGGGGAGCTGTTTTTT
CASSVLAELTGELFF
>-|TRBJ2-2|-|TRBV9
TGTGCCAGCAGCCCAGGGGCGGGCACCGGGGAGCTGTTTTTT
CASSPGAGTGELFF
>TRBD1|TRBJ1-1|-|TRBV7-9
TGTGCCAGCAGCGCCCCCGGGACAGGGGGCTTTGGGGTGATTACTGAAGCTTTCTTT
CASSAPGTGGFGVITEAFF
>-|TRBJ2-5|few|TRBV9
TGTGCCAGCAGCGTAGCCCTCCAGGCACAAGAGACCCAGTACTTC
CASSVALQAQETQYF
>TRBD1|TRBJ1-5|-|TRBV5-6
TGTGCCAGCAGCTTGTTGACAGGGATGAGCAATCAGCCCCAGCATTTT
CASSLLTGMSNQPQHF
>-|TRBJ2-6|-|TRBV5-6
TGTGCCAGCAGCTCCGTTGGGGCCAACGTCCTGACTTTC
CASSSVGANVLTF